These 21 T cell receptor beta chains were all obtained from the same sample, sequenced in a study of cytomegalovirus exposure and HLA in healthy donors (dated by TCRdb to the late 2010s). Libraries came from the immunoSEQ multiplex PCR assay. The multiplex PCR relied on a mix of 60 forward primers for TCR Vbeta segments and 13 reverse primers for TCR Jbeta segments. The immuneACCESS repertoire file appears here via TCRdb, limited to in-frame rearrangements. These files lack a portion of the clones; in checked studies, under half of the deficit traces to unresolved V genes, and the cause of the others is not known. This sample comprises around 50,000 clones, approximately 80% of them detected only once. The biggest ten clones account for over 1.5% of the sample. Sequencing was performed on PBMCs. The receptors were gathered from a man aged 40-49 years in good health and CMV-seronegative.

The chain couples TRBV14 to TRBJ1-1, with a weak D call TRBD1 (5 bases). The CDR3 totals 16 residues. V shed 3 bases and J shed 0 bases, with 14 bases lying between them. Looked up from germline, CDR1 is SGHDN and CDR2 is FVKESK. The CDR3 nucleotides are TGTGCCAGCAGCCACGGGGGGGGAGACATGAACACTGAAGCTTTCTTT. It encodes CASSHGGGDMNTEAFF.

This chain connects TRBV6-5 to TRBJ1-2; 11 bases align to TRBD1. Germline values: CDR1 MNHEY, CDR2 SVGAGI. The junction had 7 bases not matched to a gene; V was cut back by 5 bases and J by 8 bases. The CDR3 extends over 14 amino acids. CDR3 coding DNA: TGTGCCAGCAGTCAGAGGGGACAGGGGGTGGGCTACACCTTC. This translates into CASSQRGQGVGYTF.

DNA for the CDR3: TGTGCCAGCAGTCAAGAACTAGTAGGTTGGGGCTACACCTTC. As protein: CASSQELVGWGYTF. The chain employs TRBV11-2 and TRBJ1-2; D unclear. The germline V gene has CDR1 SGHAT and CDR2 FQNNGV. The CDR3 runs 14 residues. Trimming took off 6 bases at V and 8 bases at J, with 19 bases between the two ends.

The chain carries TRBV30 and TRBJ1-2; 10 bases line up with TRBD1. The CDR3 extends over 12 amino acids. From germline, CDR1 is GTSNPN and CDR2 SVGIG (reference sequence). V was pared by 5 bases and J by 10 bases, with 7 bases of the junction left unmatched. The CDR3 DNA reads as TGTGCCTGGCCTTCCGGGACAGGGGTCTACACCTTC. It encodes CAWPSGTGVYTF.

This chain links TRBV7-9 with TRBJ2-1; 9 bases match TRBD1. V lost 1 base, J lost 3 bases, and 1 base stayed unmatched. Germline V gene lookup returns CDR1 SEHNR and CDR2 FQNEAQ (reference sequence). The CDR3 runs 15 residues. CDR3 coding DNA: TGTGCCAGCAGCTTAGGGGACAGGGACTACAATGAGCAGTTCTTC. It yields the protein CASSLGDRDYNEQFF.

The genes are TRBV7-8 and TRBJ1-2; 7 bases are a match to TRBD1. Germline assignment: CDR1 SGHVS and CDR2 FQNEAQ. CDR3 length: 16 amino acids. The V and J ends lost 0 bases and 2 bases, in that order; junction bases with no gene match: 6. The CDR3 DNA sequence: TGTGCCAGCAGCTTAGCTACAGGGGTTGGGAACTATGGCTACACCTTC. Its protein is CASSLATGVGNYGYTF.

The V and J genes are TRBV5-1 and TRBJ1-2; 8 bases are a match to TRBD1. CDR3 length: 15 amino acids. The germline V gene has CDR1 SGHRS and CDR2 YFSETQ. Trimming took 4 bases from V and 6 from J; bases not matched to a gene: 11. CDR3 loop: CASSANQGAVDGYTF. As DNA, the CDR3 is TGCGCCAGCAGCGCAAACCAGGGGGCGGTGGATGGCTACACCTTC.

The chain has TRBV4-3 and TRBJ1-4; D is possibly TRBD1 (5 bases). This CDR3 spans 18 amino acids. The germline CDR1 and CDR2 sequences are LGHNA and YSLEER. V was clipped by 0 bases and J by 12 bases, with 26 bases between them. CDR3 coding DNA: TGCGCCAGCAGCCAAGATGGTACCGGAAGGGGTTTCCGTGGGGAACTGTTTTTT. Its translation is CASSQDGTGRGFRGELFF.

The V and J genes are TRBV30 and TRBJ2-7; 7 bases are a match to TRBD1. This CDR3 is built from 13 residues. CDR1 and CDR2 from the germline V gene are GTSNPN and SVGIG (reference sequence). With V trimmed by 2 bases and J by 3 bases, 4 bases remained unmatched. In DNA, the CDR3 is TGTGCCTGGAGTTTCCCAGGGGGCTACGAGCAGTACTTC. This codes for CAWSFPGGYEQYF.

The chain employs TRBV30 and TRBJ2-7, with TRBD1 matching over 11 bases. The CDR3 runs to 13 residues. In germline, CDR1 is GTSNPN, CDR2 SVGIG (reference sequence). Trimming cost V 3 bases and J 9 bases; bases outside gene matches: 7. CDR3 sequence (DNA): TGTGCCTGGAGCCGGACAGGGGGCAGGAGGCAGTACTTC. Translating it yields CAWSRTGGRRQYF.

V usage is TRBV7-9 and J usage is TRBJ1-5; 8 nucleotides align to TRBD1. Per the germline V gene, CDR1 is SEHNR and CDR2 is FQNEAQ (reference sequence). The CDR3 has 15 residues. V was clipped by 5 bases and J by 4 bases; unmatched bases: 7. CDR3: CASSLDRGGNQPQHF. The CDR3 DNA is TGTGCCAGCAGCCTTGACAGGGGTGGAAATCAGCCCCAGCATTTT.

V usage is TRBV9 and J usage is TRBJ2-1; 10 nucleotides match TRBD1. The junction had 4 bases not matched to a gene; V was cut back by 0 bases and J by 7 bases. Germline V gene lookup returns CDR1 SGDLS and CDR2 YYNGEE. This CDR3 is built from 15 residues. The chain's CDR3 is CASSVEDRGRNEQFF. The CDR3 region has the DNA TGTGCCAGCAGCGTAGAGGACAGGGGGAGGAATGAGCAGTTCTTC.

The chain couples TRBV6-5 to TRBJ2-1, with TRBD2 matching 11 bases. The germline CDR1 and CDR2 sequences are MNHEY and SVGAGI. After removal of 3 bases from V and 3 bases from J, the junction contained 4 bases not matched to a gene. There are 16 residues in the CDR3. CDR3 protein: CASSYTSGGLYNEQFF. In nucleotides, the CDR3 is TGTGCCAGCAGTTATACTAGCGGGGGACTCTACAATGAGCAGTTCTTC.

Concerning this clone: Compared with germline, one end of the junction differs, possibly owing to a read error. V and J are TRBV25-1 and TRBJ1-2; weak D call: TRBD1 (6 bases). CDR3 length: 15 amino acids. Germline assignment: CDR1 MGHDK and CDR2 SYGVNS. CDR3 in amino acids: CASSAYRDIGYGCTF. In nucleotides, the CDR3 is TGTGCCAGCAGTGCTTACCGGGACATCGGCTATGGCTGCACCTTC.

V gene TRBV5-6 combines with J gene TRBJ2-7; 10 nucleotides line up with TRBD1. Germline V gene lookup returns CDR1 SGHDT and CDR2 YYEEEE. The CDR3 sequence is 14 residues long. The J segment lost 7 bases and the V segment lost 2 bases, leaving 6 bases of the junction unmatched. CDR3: CASSFRTGGWEQYF. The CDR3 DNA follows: TGTGCCAGCAGCTTTAGGACAGGGGGATGGGAGCAGTACTTC.

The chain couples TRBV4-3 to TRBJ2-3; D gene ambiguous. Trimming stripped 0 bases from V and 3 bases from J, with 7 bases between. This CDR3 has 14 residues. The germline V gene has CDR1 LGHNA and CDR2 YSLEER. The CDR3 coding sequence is TGCGCCAGCAGCCAAGATGTGACTACAGATACGCAGTATTTT. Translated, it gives CASSQDVTTDTQYF.

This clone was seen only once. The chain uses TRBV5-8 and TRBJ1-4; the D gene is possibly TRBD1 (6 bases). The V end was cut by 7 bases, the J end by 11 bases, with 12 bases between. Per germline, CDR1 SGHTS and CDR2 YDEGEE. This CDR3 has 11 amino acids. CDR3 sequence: CASSTGMKLFF. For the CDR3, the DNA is TGTGCCAGCTCTACAGGGATGAAACTGTTTTTT.

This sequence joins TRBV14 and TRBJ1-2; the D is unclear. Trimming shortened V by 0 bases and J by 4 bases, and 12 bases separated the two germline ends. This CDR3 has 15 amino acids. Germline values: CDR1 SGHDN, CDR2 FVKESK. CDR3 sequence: CASSQDFPLIYGYTF. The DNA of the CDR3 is TGTGCCAGCAGCCAAGATTTCCCACTCATCTATGGCTACACCTTC.

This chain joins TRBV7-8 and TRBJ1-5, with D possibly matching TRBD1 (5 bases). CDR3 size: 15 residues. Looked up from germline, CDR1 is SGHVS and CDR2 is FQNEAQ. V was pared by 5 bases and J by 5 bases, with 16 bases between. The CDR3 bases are TGTGCCAGCAGCCCTACCCGGGGGTGGGATCAGCCCCAGCATTTT. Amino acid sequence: CASSPTRGWDQPQHF. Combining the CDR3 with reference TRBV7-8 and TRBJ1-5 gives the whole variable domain GAGVSQSPRYKVAKRGQDVALRCDPISGHVSLFWYQQALGQGPEFLTYFQNEAQLDKSGLPSDRFFAERPEGSVSTLKIQRTQQEDSAVYLCASSPTRGWDQPQHFGDGTRLSIL.

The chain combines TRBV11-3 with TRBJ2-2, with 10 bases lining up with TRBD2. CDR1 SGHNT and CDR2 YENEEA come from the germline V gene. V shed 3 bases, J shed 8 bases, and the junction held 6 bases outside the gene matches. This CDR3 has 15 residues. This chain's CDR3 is CASSLGTSDSGELFF. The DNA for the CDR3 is TGTGCCAGCAGCTTGGGGACTAGCGACTCAGGGGAGCTGTTTTTT.

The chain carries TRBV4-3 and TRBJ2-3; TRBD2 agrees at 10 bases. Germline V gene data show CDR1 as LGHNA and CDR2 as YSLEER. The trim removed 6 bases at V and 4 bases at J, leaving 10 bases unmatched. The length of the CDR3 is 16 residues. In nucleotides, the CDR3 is TGCGCCAGCAGACTTAGCGGGGGGCCGCGGGCAGATACGCAGTATTTT. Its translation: CASRLSGGPRADTQYF.